This TCR beta chain emerged from a study of regulatory T cells in long-lasting Graves disease. With regard to this clonotype: At one boundary the junction diverges from the germline segment, which might be a read error.

Arm-PCR of CDR3 regions with iRepertoire HTBI primers generated TCR beta libraries. TCRdb called the multiplex PCR reads again in MiXCR, with one record for every CDR3 protein. The repertoire consists of about 370,000 distinct CDR3 sequences, with 15% to 19% occurring once and the leading ten covering about a fifth. The time point here: newly diagnosed GD, antithyroid drugs for less than 3 months. The TCR library was made from RNA that had been extracted from PBMCs in TRIzol. Patient provenance is recorded as an endocrinology department in Xi'an, China. The CDR3 loop spans 17 amino acids. Germline V gives CDR1 SGHKS, CDR2 YYEKEE (reference sequence).

The TCR was taken from a female donor with Graves disease. This specimen consisted of peripheral blood mononuclear cells (PBMCs), obtained at new diagnosis, from a patient treated with antithyroid drugs. The rearrangement links TRBV5-5 to TRBJ2-1, with 11 bases aligning to TRBD2. The CDR3 nucleotides are TGTGCCAGCAGACCCCAAATAGCGGGAGGGCCGGGCAATGAGCAGTCCTTC. This sequence encodes CASRPQIAGGPGNEQSF.